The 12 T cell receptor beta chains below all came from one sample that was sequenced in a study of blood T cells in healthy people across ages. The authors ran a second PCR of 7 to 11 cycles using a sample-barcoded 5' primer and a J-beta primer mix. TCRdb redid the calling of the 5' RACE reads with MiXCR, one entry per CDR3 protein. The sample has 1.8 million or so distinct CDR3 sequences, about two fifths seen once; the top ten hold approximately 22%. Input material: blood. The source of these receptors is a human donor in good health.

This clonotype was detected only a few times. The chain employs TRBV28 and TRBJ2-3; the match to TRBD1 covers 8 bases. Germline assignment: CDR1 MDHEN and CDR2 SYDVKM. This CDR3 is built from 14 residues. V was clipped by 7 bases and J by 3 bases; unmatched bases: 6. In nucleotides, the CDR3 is TGTGCCAGCAAGCCAGGGGGCTTTACAGATACGCAGTATTTT. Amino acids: CASKPGGFTDTQYF.

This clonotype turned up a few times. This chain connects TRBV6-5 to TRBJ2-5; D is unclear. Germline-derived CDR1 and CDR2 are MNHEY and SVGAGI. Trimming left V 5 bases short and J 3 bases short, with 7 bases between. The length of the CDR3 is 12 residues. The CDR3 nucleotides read TGTGCCAGCAGTGGCTCTGAAGAGACCCAGTACTTC. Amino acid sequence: CASSGSEETQYF.

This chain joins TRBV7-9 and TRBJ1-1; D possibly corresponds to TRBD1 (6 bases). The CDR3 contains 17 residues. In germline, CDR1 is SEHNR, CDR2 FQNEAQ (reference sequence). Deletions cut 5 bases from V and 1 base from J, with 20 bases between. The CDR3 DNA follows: TGTGCCAGCAGCCCCGCGGATTTGAGGACAGCGAACACTGAAGCTTTCTTT. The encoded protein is CASSPADLRTANTEAFF.

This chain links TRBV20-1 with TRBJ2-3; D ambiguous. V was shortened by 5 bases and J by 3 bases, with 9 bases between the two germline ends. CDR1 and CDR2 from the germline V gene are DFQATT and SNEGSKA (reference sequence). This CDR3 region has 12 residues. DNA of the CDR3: TGCAGTGCTTCTCGAATGACAGATACGCAGTATTTT. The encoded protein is CSASRMTDTQYF.

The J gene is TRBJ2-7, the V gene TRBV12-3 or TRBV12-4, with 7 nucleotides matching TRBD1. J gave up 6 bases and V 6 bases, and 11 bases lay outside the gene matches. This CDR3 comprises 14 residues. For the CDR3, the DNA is TGTGCCAGCAGCTTCCACGACAGGGTAGGCGAGCAGTACTTC. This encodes CASSFHDRVGEQYF.

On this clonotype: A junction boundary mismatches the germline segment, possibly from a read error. Written as DNA, the CDR3 is TGTACCAGCAGTCCCACAGCGGGGAGGGAAGATACGCAGTATTTT. This encodes CTSSPTAGREDTQYF. The chain combines TRBV4-2 with TRBJ2-3; 7 bases line up with TRBD2. This CDR3 has 15 amino acids. Per the germline V gene, CDR1 is LGHNA and CDR2 is YNFKEQ.

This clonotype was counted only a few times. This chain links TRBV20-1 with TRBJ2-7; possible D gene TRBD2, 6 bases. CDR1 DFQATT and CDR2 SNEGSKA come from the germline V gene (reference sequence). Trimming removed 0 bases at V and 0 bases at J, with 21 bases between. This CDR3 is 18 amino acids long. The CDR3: CSARDRGKGPLSSYEQYF. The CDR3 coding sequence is TGCAGTGCTAGAGATCGGGGGAAAGGGCCCTTGAGCTCCTACGAGCAGTACTTC.

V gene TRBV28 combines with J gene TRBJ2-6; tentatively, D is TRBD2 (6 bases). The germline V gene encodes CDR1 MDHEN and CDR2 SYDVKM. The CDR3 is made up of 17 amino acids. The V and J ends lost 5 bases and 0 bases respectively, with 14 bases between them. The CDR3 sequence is CASSGGTAPSGANVLTF. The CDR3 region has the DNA TGTGCCAGCAGTGGGGGGACGGCTCCCTCTGGGGCCAACGTCCTGACTTTC.

Written as DNA, the CDR3 is TGCAGTGCAGGAAGGACAGGGGGTCCAGATACGCAGTATTTT. Its protein product is CSAGRTGGPDTQYF. The chain couples TRBV20-1 to TRBJ2-3; TRBD1 aligns across 10 bases. CDR3 size: 14 residues. J gave up 4 bases and V 6 bases, and 7 bases lay outside the gene matches. Per the germline V gene, CDR1 is DFQATT and CDR2 is SNEGSKA (reference sequence).

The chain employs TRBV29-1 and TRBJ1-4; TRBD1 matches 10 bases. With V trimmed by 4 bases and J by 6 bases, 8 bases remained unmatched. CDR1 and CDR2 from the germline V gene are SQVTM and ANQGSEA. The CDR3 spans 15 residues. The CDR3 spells CSVGGTGALYEKLFF. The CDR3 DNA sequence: TGCAGCGTTGGTGGGACAGGGGCTCTTTATGAAAAACTGTTTTTT.

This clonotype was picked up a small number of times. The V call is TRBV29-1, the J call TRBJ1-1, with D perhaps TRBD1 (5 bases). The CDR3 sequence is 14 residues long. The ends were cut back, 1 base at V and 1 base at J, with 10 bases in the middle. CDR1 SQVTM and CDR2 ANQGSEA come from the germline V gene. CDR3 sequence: CSVEAHRKNTEAFF. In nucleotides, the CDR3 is TGCAGCGTTGAAGCCCACAGGAAGAACACTGAAGCTTTCTTT.

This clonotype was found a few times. The CDR3 loop reads CSARDGTGPDEQYF. CDR3 DNA sequence: TGCAGTGCTAGAGATGGGACGGGGCCCGACGAGCAGTACTTC. The chain is built from TRBV20-1 and TRBJ2-7; tentatively, D is TRBD1 or TRBD2 (5 bases each). V was cut by 0 bases and J by 5 bases, with 14 bases left in between. Germline V gene lookup returns CDR1 DFQATT and CDR2 SNEGSKA (reference sequence). The CDR3 runs to 14 residues.